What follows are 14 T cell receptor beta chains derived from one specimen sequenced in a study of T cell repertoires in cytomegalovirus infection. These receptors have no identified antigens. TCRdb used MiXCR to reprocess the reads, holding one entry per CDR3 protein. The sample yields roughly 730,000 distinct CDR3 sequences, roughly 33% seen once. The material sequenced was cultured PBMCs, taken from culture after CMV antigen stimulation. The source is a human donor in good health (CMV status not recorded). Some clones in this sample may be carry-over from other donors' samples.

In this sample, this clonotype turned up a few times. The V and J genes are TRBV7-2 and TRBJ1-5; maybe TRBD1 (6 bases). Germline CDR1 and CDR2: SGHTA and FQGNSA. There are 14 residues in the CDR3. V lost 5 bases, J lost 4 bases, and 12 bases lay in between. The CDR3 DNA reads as TGTGCCAGCAGCCAGGGCGGGACAAATCAGCCCCAGCATTTT. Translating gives CASSQGGTNQPQHF.

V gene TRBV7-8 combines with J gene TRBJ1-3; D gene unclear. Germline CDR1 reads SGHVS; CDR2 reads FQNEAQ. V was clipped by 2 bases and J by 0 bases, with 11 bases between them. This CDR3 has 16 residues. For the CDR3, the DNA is TGTGCCAGCAGCTTAATGTCAAGGCTCTCTGGAAACACCATATATTTT. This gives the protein CASSLMSRLSGNTIYF.

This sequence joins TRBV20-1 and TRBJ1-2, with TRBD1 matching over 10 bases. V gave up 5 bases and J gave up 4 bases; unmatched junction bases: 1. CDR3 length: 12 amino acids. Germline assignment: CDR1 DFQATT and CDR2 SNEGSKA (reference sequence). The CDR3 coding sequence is TGCAGTGCTGGGGACAGGGGCTATGGCTACACCTTC. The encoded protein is CSAGDRGYGYTF.

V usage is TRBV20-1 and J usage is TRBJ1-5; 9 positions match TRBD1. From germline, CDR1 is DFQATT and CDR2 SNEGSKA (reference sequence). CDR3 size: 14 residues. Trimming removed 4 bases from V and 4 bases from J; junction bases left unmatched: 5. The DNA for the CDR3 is TGCAGTGCTATTGACAGGGGGAGTAATCAGCCCCAGCATTTT. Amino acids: CSAIDRGSNQPQHF.

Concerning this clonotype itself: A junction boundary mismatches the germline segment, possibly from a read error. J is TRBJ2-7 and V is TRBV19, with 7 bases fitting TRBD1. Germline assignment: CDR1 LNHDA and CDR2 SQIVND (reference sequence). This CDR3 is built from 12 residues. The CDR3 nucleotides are TGCGCCGCGGGCAGGGGGTCCCACGAGCAGTACTTC. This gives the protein CAAGRGSHEQYF.

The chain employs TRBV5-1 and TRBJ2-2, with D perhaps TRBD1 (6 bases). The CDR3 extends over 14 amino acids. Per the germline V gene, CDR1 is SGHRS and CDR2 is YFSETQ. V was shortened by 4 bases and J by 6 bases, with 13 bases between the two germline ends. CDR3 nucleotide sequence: TGCGCCAGCAGCCCCGGGACAATGGCCGGGGAGCTGTTTTTT. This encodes CASSPGTMAGELFF.

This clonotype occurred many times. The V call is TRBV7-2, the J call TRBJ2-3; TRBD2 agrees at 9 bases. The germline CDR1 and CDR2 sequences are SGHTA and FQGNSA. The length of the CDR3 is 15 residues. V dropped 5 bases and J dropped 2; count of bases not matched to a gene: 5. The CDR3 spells CASSLSGGYTDTQYF. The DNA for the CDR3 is TGTGCCAGCAGCCTTAGCGGGGGCTACACAGATACGCAGTATTTT.

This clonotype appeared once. CDR3 sequence (DNA): TGTGCCAGTAGTCCAGGACCGCCGTCTGGGGCCAACGTCCTGACTTTC. Protein: CASSPGPPSGANVLTF. The chain joins TRBV19 to TRBJ2-6; D gene uncertain. The V end was cut by 5 bases, the J end by 1 base, with 12 bases between. This CDR3 is built from 16 residues. Germline assignment: CDR1 LNHDA and CDR2 SQIVND (reference sequence).

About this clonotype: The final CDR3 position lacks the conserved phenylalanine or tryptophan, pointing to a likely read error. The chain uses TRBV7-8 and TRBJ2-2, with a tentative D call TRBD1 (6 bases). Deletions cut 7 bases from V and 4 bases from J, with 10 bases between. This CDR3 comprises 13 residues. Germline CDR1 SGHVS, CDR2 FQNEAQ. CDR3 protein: CASNIGGTGELFS. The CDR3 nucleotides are TGTGCCAGCAACATAGGGGGCACCGGGGAGCTGTTTTCT.

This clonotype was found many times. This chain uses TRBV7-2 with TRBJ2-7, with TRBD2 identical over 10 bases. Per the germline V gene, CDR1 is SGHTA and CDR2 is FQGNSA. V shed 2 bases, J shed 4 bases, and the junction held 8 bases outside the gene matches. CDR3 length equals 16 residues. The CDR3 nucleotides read TGTGCCAGCAGCTTATCGGTAGCGGGAGGAGGGTACGAGCAGTACTTC. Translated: CASSLSVAGGGYEQYF. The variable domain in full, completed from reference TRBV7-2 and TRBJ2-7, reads GAGVSQSPSNKVTEKGKDVELRCDPISGHTALYWYRQSLGQGLEFLIYFQGNSAPDKSGLPSDRFSAERTGGSVSTLTIQRTQQEDSAVYLCASSLSVAGGGYEQYFGPGTRLTVT.

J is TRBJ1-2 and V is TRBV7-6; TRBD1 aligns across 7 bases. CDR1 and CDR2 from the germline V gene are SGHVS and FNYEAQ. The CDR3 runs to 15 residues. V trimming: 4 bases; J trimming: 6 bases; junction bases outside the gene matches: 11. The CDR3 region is CASSSDRTGSDGYTF. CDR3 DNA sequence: TGTGCCAGCAGCTCCGATCGGACAGGCTCAGATGGCTACACCTTC.

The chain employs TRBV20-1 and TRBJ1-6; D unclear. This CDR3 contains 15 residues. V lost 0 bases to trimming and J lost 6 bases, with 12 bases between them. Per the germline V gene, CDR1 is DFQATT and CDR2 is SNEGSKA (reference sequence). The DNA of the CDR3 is TGCAGTGCTAGAGATCGAAAGACCCCTAATTCACCCCTCCACTTT. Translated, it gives CSARDRKTPNSPLHF.

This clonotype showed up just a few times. The CDR3 DNA is TGCAGTGCTAGAGATCGAGGTACAGGGGTGTCTAGGTTCTTT. Its translation is CSARDRGTGVSRFF. The chain carries TRBV20-1 and TRBJ1-1; the match to TRBD1 covers 7 bases. Per the germline V gene, CDR1 is DFQATT and CDR2 is SNEGSKA (reference sequence). J gave up 14 bases and V 0 bases, and 15 bases lay outside the gene matches. The CDR3 sequence is 14 residues long.

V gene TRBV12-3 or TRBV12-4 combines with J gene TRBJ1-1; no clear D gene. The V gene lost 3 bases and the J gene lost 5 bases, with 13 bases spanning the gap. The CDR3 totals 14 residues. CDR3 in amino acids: CASSFLPGETEAFF. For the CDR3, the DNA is TGTGCCAGCAGTTTTCTTCCTGGAGAGACTGAAGCTTTCTTT.